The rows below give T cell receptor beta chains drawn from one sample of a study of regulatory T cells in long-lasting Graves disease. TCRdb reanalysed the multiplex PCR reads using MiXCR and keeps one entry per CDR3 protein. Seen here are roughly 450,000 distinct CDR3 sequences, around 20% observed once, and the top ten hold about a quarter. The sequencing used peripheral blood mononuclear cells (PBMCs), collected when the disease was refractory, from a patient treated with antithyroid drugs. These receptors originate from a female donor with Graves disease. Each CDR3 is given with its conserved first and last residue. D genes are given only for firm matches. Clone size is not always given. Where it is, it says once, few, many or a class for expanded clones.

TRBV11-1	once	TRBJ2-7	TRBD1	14	CASSLYRGVHEQYF	TGTGCCAGCAGCTTATACAGGGGGGTGCACGAGCAGTACTTC
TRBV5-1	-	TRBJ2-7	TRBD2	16	CASSPPGLAGVSEQYF	TGCGCCAGCAGCCCTCCGGGACTAGCGGGAGTAAGCGAGCAGTACTTC
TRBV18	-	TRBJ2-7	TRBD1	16	CASSPPLPGQGNEQYF	TGTGCCAGCTCACCTCCACTCCCGGGACAGGGGAACGAGCAGTACTTC
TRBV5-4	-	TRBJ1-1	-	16	CASSSPGSRLNTEAFF	TGTGCCAGCAGCTCACCAGGGAGCCGGTTGAACACTGAAGCTTTCTTT
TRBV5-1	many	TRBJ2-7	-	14	CASSLVGGDYEQYF	TGTGCCAGCAGCTTAGTAGGGGGGGACTACGAGCAGTACTTC
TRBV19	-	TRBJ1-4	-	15	CASRHAGAGNEKLFF	TGTGCCAGTCGTCACGCGGGGGCGGGTAATGAAAAACTGTTTTTT
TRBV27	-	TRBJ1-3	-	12	CASISFGNTIYF	TGTGCCAGCATATCCTTTGGAAACACCATATATTTT
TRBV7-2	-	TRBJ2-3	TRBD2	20	CASSLPPATSGSGSTDTQYF	TGCGCCAGCAGCTTACCCCCGGCGACTAGCGGGAGTGGAAGCACAGATACGCAGTATTTT
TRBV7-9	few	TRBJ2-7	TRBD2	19	CASSLGLWASGSSSYEQYF	TGTGCCAGCAGCTTAGGCCTCTGGGCTAGCGGGAGTAGCTCCTACGAGCAGTACTTC
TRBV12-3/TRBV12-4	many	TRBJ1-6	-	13	CASSSGRNSPLHF	TGTGCCAGCAGTTCCGGGAGAAATTCACCCCTCCACTTT
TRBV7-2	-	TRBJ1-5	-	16	CASSLRSGSGNQPQHF	TGTGCCAGCAGCCTACGCTCAGGTTCTGGCAATCAGCCCCAGCATTTT
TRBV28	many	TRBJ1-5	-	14	CASSRTAGNQPQHF	TGTGCCAGCAGTAGGACCGCGGGCAATCAGCCCCAGCATTTT
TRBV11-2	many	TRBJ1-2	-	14	CASSLAGRGSGYTF	TGTGCCAGCAGCTTAGCGGGCAGGGGTAGTGGCTACACCTTC
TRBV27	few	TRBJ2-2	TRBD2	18	CASSKSGREEKNTGELFF	TGTGCCAGCAGTAAAAGCGGGAGGGAAGAGAAAAACACCGGGGAGCTGTTTTTT
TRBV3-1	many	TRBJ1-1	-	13	CASSPFTGTEAFF	TGTGCCAGCAGCCCCTTTACCGGGACTGAAGCTTTCTTT
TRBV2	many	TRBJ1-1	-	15	CASSLLTGGLAEAFF	TGTGCCAGCAGTCTCCTCACGGGGGGGCTCGCTGAAGCTTTCTTT
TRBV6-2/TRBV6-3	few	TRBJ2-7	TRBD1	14	CASTLDRGAYEQYF	TGTGCCAGCACCCTGGACAGGGGGGCCTACGAGCAGTACTTC
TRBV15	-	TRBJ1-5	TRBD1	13	CATSQGGNQPQHF	TGTGCCACCAGCCAGGGGGGCAATCAGCCCCAGCATTTT
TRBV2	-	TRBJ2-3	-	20	CASSAPAKATANTREDTQYF	TGTGCCAGCAGTGCCCCGGCGAAGGCGACAGCTAATACGCGAGAAGATACGCAGTATTTT
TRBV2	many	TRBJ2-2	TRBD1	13	CAVQGAKAGELFF	TGTGCCGTACAGGGGGCGAAAGCCGGGGAGCTGTTTTTT
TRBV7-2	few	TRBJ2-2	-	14	CASSLTRRAGELFF	TGTGCCAGCAGCTTGACGAGAAGGGCCGGGGAGCTGTTTTTT
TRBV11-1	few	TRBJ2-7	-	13	CASSLGFSAEQYF	TGTGCCAGCAGCTTAGGGTTTAGCGCTGAGCAGTACTTC
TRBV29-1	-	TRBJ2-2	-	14	CSVVWPTSTGELFF	TGCAGCGTTGTCTGGCCCACCAGCACCGGGGAGCTGTTTTTT
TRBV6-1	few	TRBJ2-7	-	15	CASSPTLIAFYEQYF	TGTGCCAGCAGCCCCACCTTAATCGCCTTTTACGAGCAGTACTTC
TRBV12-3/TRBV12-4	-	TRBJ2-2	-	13	CASSFSRSGELFF	TGTGCCAGCAGTTTTTCCCGGTCCGGGGAGCTGTTTTTT
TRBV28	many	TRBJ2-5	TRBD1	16	CASSLEPGQSQETQYF	TGTGCCAGCAGTTTAGAACCGGGACAGTCTCAAGAGACCCAGTACTTC
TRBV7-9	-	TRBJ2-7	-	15	CASSASGLLKIEQYF	TGTGCCAGCAGCGCGAGCGGGCTTTTAAAGATTGAGCAGTACTTC
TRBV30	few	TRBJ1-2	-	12	CAWSVSGRSYTF	TGTGCCTGGAGTGTATCGGGCAGAAGTTACACCTTC
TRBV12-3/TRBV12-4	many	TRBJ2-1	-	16	CASSPEVAATYNEQFF	TGTGCCAGCAGTCCCGAGGTAGCGGCCACCTACAATGAGCAGTTCTTC
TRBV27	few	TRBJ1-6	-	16	CASSLSLPGVSSPLHF	TGTGCCAGCAGTTTATCGTTGCCAGGGGTATCCTCACCCCTCCACTTT
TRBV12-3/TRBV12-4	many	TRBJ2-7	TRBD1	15	CASSLEGQGNHEQYF	TGTGCCAGCAGTTTAGAGGGACAGGGTAACCACGAGCAGTACTTC
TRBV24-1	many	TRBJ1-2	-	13	CATSTGGSYGYTF	TGTGCCACCTCGACGGGGGGGTCCTATGGCTACACCTTC
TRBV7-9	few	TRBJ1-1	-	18	CASSLLHTRRGQDTEAFF	TGTGCCAGCAGCTTGCTCCACACACGGCGGGGGCAGGACACTGAAGCTTTCTTT
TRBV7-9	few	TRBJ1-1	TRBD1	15	CASSPRDRKNTEAFF	TGTGCCAGCAGCCCCAGGGACAGAAAAAACACTGAAGCTTTCTTT
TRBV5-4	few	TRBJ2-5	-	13	CASSFGTEETQYF	TGTGCCAGCAGCTTCGGAACAGAAGAGACCCAGTACTTC
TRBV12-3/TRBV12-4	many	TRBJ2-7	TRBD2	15	CASSLGAGVSYEQYF	TGTGCCAGCAGTTTAGGCGCGGGAGTATCCTACGAGCAGTACTTC
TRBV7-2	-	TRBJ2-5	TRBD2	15	CASSNLAGAVKTQYF	TGTGCCAGCAGCAACCTAGCGGGAGCCGTAAAGACCCAGTACTTC
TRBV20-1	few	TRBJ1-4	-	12	CSADRTNEKLFF	TGCAGTGCCGACAGAACTAATGAAAAACTGTTTTTT